This note documents a single T cell receptor (beta chain) sequence. Its antigen specificity is not known. No qualities accompany the bases; no much larger clone lies one base away. The entry originates in a study of blood T cell repertoires in COVID-19 (dated by TCRdb to between 2020 and 2021). Background on the whole study: Samples covering the acute and convalescent phases of COVID-19 were provided by collaborators in the United States, Italy and Spain. A de-identified subject ID, COVID-19 status, age in years and sex were almost always included in the sample metadata. The dataset comprised deeply sampled blood TCRbeta repertoires from subjects exposed to, actively infected with, or recovered from COVID-19. The prospective study material was composed of cDNA or gDNA derived from T cells, B-cell-depleted T cells, or PBMCs. Samples were obtained from the ongoing ImmuneRACE study (first 160 participants) and from approximately 1,200 subjects provided by 6 global collaborators. Where available, HLA class I and class II types were taken from metadata supplied by the sample provider and were not determined by assay-based typing. The repertoires were released in a freely available public database meant as a resource for research on the immune response to SARS-CoV-2. Broad study findings and their caveats: The amount of clinical and demographic metadata varied by source and participant and was provided uncurated.

Enrolling through a virtual design, the prospective study's participants ranged in age from roughly 18 to 95 years and lived across around 25 United States geographic areas. To assign participants to cohorts, the prospective study relied on clinical history that participants themselves reported in a screening survey and a study questionnaire. In the prospective study, whole blood, serum and a nasopharyngeal or oropharyngeal swab were collected from each participant by mobile phlebotomists. Participants in the prospective study had the option to provide additional blood draws and questionnaires over a roughly 2-month period. Prospective study blood samples were shipped either frozen or at room temperature before DNA extraction. TCRbeta CDR3 regions were amplified from genomic DNA using the immunoSEQ Assay, a bias-controlled multiplex PCR. The published analysis was carried out like this. The number of nucleated cells in each sample was estimated from the amplification of reference gene primers within the assay. To quantify the absolute abundance of each unique TCRbeta CDR3 rearrangement, sequence reads were collapsed and filtered. Productive Simpson clonality was computed per sample as the square root of Simpson's diversity index over productive rearrangements. TCRdb re-hosts the immuneACCESS table, in-frame sequences only. Its copies lack some clones; in the studies checked, an unresolved V gene accounts for under half of them, and the cause for the rest is not known. The DNA was the basis for D and trimming; V, J and clone size are from that table. In all, the sample holds roughly 360,000 clones, and around 87% of those were seen once. The top ten clones comprise approximately 0.96% of the sample.

The CDR3 covers 16 residues, taking in both the cysteine and the phenylalanine. Only the CDR3 DNA stays, 48 bases, in frame from base 1. Sequences SGHTA (CDR1) and FQGTGA (CDR2) are obtained from the germline V gene. The junction shows trimming of 5 bases on V and 2 bases on J, and the gene matches do not reach 5 bases of it. The V gene is TRBV7-3 and the J gene is TRBJ2-3; 12 central bases correspond to TRBD2. This receptor was obtained from a young woman with acute COVID-19. The sample was PBMCs or T cells enriched from blood (not recorded which). The CDR3 in this case is CASSSGLAGITDTQYF. The sequenced DNA is TGTGCCAGCAGCAGCGGACTAGCGGGAATCACAGATACGCAGTATTTT.